One and the same sample provided the 23 T cell receptor beta chains below, sequenced in a study of cytomegalovirus exposure and HLA in healthy donors. With 60 Vbeta and 13 Jbeta primers, the PCR was carried out. Some clones are missing from TCRdb's copy, which holds only in-frame ones; the method was immunoSEQ multiplex PCR. In the table there are approximately 170,000 clones, 79% of which are singletons. The specimen was PBMCs. Receptors were obtained from a woman younger than 35 in good health and CMV-seronegative.

CDR3 residues: CASSLVQGDYEQYF. The CDR3, as DNA: TGTGCCAGCAGCTTGGTGCAGGGGGACTACGAGCAGTACTTC. The chain uses TRBV7-9 and TRBJ2-7; 7 nucleotides align to TRBD1. The CDR3 sequence is 14 residues long. The germline gives CDR1 SEHNR, CDR2 FQNEAQ (reference sequence). Trimming cost V 3 bases and J 3 bases; bases outside gene matches: 5.

This rearrangement joins TRBV5-1 to TRBJ2-7; no clear D gene. V lost 4 bases to trimming and J lost 0 bases, with 11 bases between them. Germline-derived CDR1 and CDR2 are SGHRS and YFSETQ. This CDR3 is built from 14 residues. DNA of the CDR3: TGCGCCAGCAGCACCATGGCAGGCTCCTACGAGCAGTACTTC. Translation: CASSTMAGSYEQYF.

This chain connects TRBV7-9 to TRBJ2-7, with 7 bases lining up with TRBD1. The germline CDR1 and CDR2 sequences are SEHNR and FQNEAQ (reference sequence). CDR3 length: 13 residues. The trim removed 0 bases at V and 5 bases at J, leaving 1 base unmatched. CDR3 region: CASSLAGGNEQYF. For the CDR3, the DNA is TGTGCCAGCAGCTTAGCAGGGGGCAACGAGCAGTACTTC.

This sequence joins TRBV9 and TRBJ2-1, with 8 bases fitting TRBD2. This CDR3 region has 16 residues. The V segment lost 2 bases and the J segment 6 bases; nucleotides outside the gene matches: 10. Germline loops: CDR1 SGDLS, CDR2 YYNGEE. The CDR3 coding sequence is TGTGCCAGCAGCGTTGGAGGAGCGGGGGCTGTCAATGAGCAGTTCTTC. Protein: CASSVGGAGAVNEQFF. The complete variable domain, with remaining parts taken from reference TRBV9 and TRBJ2-1, reads DSGVTQTPKHLITATGQRVTLRCSPRSGDLSVYWYQQSLDQGLQFLIQYYNGEERAKGNILERFSAQQFPDLHSELNLSSLELGDSALYFCASSVGGAGAVNEQFFGPGTRLTVL.

The chain's CDR3 is CASSGGHRDTDYGYTF. CDR3 DNA: TGTGCCAGCAGCGGGGGACACAGGGACACGGACTATGGCTACACCTTC. The chain links TRBV9 to TRBJ1-2; weak D call: TRBD1 (6 bases). V lost 3 bases, J lost 3 bases, and 18 bases lay in between. From germline, CDR1 is SGDLS and CDR2 YYNGEE. This CDR3 is built from 16 residues.

This rearrangement joins TRBV7-2 to TRBJ2-5; 8 bases map to TRBD1. Trimming removed 1 base from V and 2 bases from J; junction bases left unmatched: 6. CDR1 is SGHTA and CDR2 is FQGNSA in the germline V gene. This CDR3 region has 16 residues. Written as DNA, the CDR3 is TGTGCCAGCAGCTTAGAGGGACAGGTTTCTCAAGAGACCCAGTACTTC. Protein: CASSLEGQVSQETQYF.

The chain has TRBV9 and TRBJ1-4; possible D gene TRBD1, 6 bases. Germline V gene lookup returns CDR1 SGDLS and CDR2 YYNGEE. The CDR3 runs to 16 residues. The V end lost 3 bases, the J end lost 7 bases, and 19 bases lay between the germline ends. The CDR3 coding sequence is TGTGCCAGCAGCGAGGGGGACCTGGGCCTGACTGAAAAACTGTTTTTT. This sequence encodes CASSEGDLGLTEKLFF.

V usage is TRBV5-1 and J usage is TRBJ1-2, with 7 bases lining up with TRBD1. There are 13 residues in the CDR3. The ends lost 4 bases at V and 4 bases at J; junction bases unmatched: 4. Germline loops: CDR1 SGHRS, CDR2 YFSETQ. The CDR3 coding sequence is TGCGCCAGCAGCGAGGGACAGATCTATGGCTACACCTTC. Its protein is CASSEGQIYGYTF. Variable domain in full (rest from reference TRBV5-1 and TRBJ1-2): KAGVTQTPRYLIKTRGQQVTLSCSPISGHRSVSWYQQTPGQGLQFLFEYFSETQRNKGNFPGRFSGRQFSNSRSEMNVSTLELGDSALYLCASSEGQIYGYTFGSGTRLTVV.

A note on this clone: Additional DNA sequences in this sample encode the identical CDR3. The V and J genes are TRBV28 and TRBJ1-3; D possibly corresponds to TRBD1 (6 bases). Germline V gene data show CDR1 as MDHEN and CDR2 as SYDVKM. Trimming removed 3 bases from V and 1 base from J, with 7 bases in between. CDR3 length: 14 amino acids. The chain's CDR3 is CASSFTGSGNTIYF. The CDR3 DNA sequence: TGTGCCAGCAGTTTTACAGGGTCTGGAAACACCATATATTTT.

Here the CDR3 reads CASSFSGDIGGYEQYF. CDR3 DNA: TGTGCCAGCAGCTTCAGCGGGGATATTGGTGGCTACGAGCAGTACTTC. This chain connects TRBV11-2 to TRBJ2-7; 7 bases are shared with TRBD2. V dropped 3 bases and J dropped 3; count of bases not matched to a gene: 11. The germline V gene encodes CDR1 SGHAT and CDR2 FQNNGV. The CDR3 has 16 amino acids.

V gene TRBV6-5 combines with J gene TRBJ2-7; the match to TRBD1 covers 7 bases. The CDR3 runs 14 residues. CDR1 is MNHEY and CDR2 is SVGAGI in the germline V gene. V lost 5 bases to trimming and J lost 6 bases; unmatched junction nucleotides: 10. The DNA of the CDR3 is TGTGCCAGCAGTGAGAGGGGGCGCAGTAGCGAGCAGTACTTC. Protein sequence: CASSERGRSSEQYF.

V is TRBV29-1 and J is TRBJ1-6; D possibly corresponds to TRBD1 (6 bases). In germline, CDR1 is SQVTM, CDR2 ANQGSEA. The germline V and J ends were trimmed by 3 bases and 7 bases, with 10 bases remaining between them. The CDR3 consists of 13 residues. DNA for the CDR3: TGCAGCGTTGACAACAGGGCCAATTCACCCCTCCACTTT. Translated, it gives CSVDNRANSPLHF.

The chain links TRBV9 to TRBJ2-3; 8 nucleotides align to TRBD1. Germline V gives CDR1 SGDLS, CDR2 YYNGEE. V dropped 4 bases and J dropped 4; count of bases not matched to a gene: 8. This CDR3 has 15 amino acids. CDR3 bases: TGTGCCAGCAGCACCCACAGGGGGAGTGCAGATACGCAGTATTTT. Translation gives CASSTHRGSADTQYF.

The V and J genes are TRBV5-5 and TRBJ1-1; D possibly corresponds to TRBD1 (6 bases). This CDR3 has 18 residues. Trimming stripped 4 bases from V and 0 bases from J, with 22 bases between. The germline CDR1 and CDR2 sequences are SGHKS and YYEKEE (reference sequence). DNA of the CDR3: TGTGCCAGCAGCCCCCCTCCCGGGACAAGATTGATGAACACTGAAGCTTTCTTT. It yields the protein CASSPPPGTRLMNTEAFF.

The J gene is TRBJ1-1, the V gene TRBV7-2; 8 nucleotides match TRBD1. The CDR3 has 13 residues. V gave up 4 bases and J gave up 5 bases; unmatched junction bases: 3. The germline V gene encodes CDR1 SGHTA and CDR2 FQGNSA. The CDR3 is CASSWRTGTEAFF. As DNA, the CDR3 is TGTGCCAGCAGCTGGCGGACAGGGACTGAAGCTTTCTTT.

The V call is TRBV5-8, the J call TRBJ1-2, with D possibly TRBD1 on 5 matching bases. This CDR3 region has 16 residues. Looked up from germline, CDR1 is SGHTS and CDR2 is YDEGEE. With 5 bases removed from V and 4 bases from J, the gap between germline ends came to 21 bases. CDR3 nucleotide sequence: TGTGCCAGCAGTCCCCCCGCGGGGGGGTCCTTCTATGGCTACACCTTC. Translation: CASSPPAGGSFYGYTF.

This clone was picked up a small number of times. The J gene is TRBJ2-7, the V gene TRBV10-1, with a possible D match to TRBD1 (5 bases). The germline CDR1 and CDR2 sequences are WNHNN and SYGVQD (reference sequence). The CDR3 extends over 16 amino acids. V was shortened by 6 bases and J by 3 bases, with 21 bases between the two germline ends. In DNA, the CDR3 is TGCGCCAGCAGGGGCGTGTCGGCAGGGCAGTTCTACGAGCAGTACTTC. Its protein product is CASRGVSAGQFYEQYF.

This rearrangement joins TRBV27 to TRBJ2-1, with 7 bases identical to TRBD2. The junction had 6 bases not matched to a gene; V was cut back by 3 bases and J by 4 bases. This CDR3 has 15 residues. In germline, CDR1 is MNHEY, CDR2 SMNVEV (reference sequence). CDR3: CASSFGLADYNEQFF. The CDR3 nucleotides are TGTGCCAGCAGTTTCGGGCTAGCGGATTACAATGAGCAGTTCTTC.

The rearrangement links TRBV11-2 to TRBJ2-1; no clear D. The CDR3 is 16 residues long. In germline, CDR1 is SGHAT, CDR2 FQNNGV. Between the trimmed V and J ends, which lost 4 bases and 0 bases, there was a span of 13 bases. The CDR3 protein is CASSSYLESSYNEQFF. Written as DNA, the CDR3 is TGTGCCAGCAGCTCCTATCTTGAAAGCTCCTACAATGAGCAGTTCTTC.

This clone was observed a few times. A junction end diverges from the germline sequence, so it may reflect a read error. The J gene is TRBJ2-1, the V gene TRBV5-6; perhaps TRBD2 as D (5 bases). This CDR3 spans 13 amino acids. Germline CDR1 is SGHDT and CDR2 is YYEEEE. CDR3 sequence reads: CASSLGVREDGVF. CDR3 in DNA: TGTGCCAGCAGCTTGGGAGTGAGGGAAGATGGGGTCTTC.

This clone was counted a single time. The chain carries TRBV9 and TRBJ1-1; the D is unclear. Trimming stripped 3 bases from V and 7 bases from J, with 16 bases between. Germline values: CDR1 SGDLS, CDR2 YYNGEE. This CDR3 comprises 14 residues. The CDR3 region is CASSGGAWADEAFF. CDR3 nucleotides: TGTGCCAGCAGCGGGGGAGCGTGGGCAGATGAAGCTTTCTTT.

This clone was seen only a few times. The rearrangement joins TRBV6-5 to TRBJ1-2; D is perhaps TRBD1 (6 bases). The CDR3 spans 16 residues. V was clipped by 0 bases and J by 1 base, with 12 bases between them. Germline CDR1 MNHEY, CDR2 SVGAGI. The CDR3 is CASSYSGTDSNYGYTF. The CDR3, as DNA: TGTGCCAGCAGTTACTCAGGAACGGACAGTAACTATGGCTACACCTTC.

Of note for this clone: Sequence at one end of the junction differs from germline and may be a read error. The genes are TRBV7-7 and TRBJ2-5; no clear D gene. Germline V CDR1 and CDR2: SSHAT, FNYEAQ (reference sequence). This CDR3 contains 13 residues. CDR3 nucleotide sequence: TGTGCTAGCAGCCGAGCGTTACAAGAGACCCAGTACTTC. Protein product: CASSRALQETQYF. The full variable domain, completed using reference TRBV7-7 and TRBJ2-5, is GAGVSQSPRYKVTKRGQDVTLRCDPISSHATLYWYQQALGQGPEFLTYFNYEAQPDKSGLPSDRFSAERPEGSISTLTIQRTEQRDSAMYRCASSRALQETQYFGPGTRLLVL.